Described below is a single T cell receptor (beta chain) sequence and its context. This entry is derived from a study of T cells expressing NK-cell markers. The CDR3 contains 14 residues. Germline CDR1 and CDR2: SQVTM and ANQGSEA. After re-calling the 5' RACE reads, TCRdb lists one entry per CDR3 protein, DNA absent. The listing records 200,000 to 300,000 distinct CDR3 sequences. The receptor's source is a woman aged 18 to 75 in good health. The chain recombines TRBV29-1 with TRBJ1-1. Source material: blood T cells: a sorted CD56 or NKG2C T cell subset, CD4+ or CD8+ T cells, or bulk PBMC T cells (not recorded which). The CDR3 sequence is CSVEDRRMNTEAFF. The variable domain in full, with the rest retrieved from reference TRBV29-1 and TRBJ1-1, is SAVISQKPSRDICQRGTSLTIQCQVDSQVTMMFWYRQQPGQSLTLIATANQGSEATYESGFVIDKFPISRPNLTFSTLTVSNMSPEDSSIYLCSVEDRRMNTEAFFGQGTRLTVV.